This T cell receptor (beta chain) came from a study of shared clonotypes between healthy human individuals. Study results and caveats: Clonotypes that were shared across a few donors made up 4% to 6% of naive CD4 clonotypes. Non-shared clonotypes had lower generation probabilities than clonotypes shared by all four sorted-subset donors.

Per germline, CDR1 SGHNT and CDR2 YENEEA. Trimming took 3 bases from V and 6 from J; bases not matched to a gene: 7. The CDR3 runs 16 residues. For this clone: Its antigen is as yet unknown.

Produced via immunoSEQ multiplex PCR; TCRdb's table is partial and in-frame only. The table lists over 800,000 clones, about 91% of them singletons. CD45RO-negative, CCR7-positively selected cells formed the naive CD8 fraction, excluding terminally differentiated effector memory CD45RA+ cells. The sample comprised naive CD8+ T cells sorted from blood. The receptor's source is a man aged 25-45 years in good health. The genes are TRBV11-3 and TRBJ2-2; 10 positions agree with TRBD1. The CDR3 here is CASSFAGTGVPGELFF. The CDR3 region has the DNA TGTGCCAGCAGCTTCGCCGGGACAGGGGTACCCGGGGAGCTGTTTTTT.